The clone carrying this T cell receptor (beta chain) was seen once. Trimming removed 2 bases from V and 0 bases from J, with 11 bases in between. CDR3 length equals 15 residues. Germline V lookup: CDR1 SGHTA, CDR2 FQGNSA. The sample is drawn from a study of blood T cell repertoires in COVID-19. Sequencing used immunoSEQ multiplex PCR; TCRdb keeps in-frame clones, though not all of them. The sample includes roughly 250,000 clones, approximately 90% seen only once; the top ten take 1.5% to 2%. The chain joins TRBV7-2 to TRBJ2-7; D possibly corresponds to TRBD2 (5 bases). Material: PBMCs or T cells enriched from blood (not recorded which). This receptor was identified in a woman aged 18-29 years who had recovered from COVID-19. This CDR3 is CASSLLRVVSYEQYF. The CDR3 DNA reads as TGTGCCAGCAGCTTATTGAGGGTGGTCTCCTACGAGCAGTACTTC.